Following are 21 T cell receptor beta chains from one sample sequenced in a study of technical replicates of blood from a handful of donors (dated by TCRdb to the late 2010s). Library method: the immunoSEQ multiplex PCR assay. As stored in TCRdb, this immuneACCESS dataset retains in-frame rearrangements with V and J assigned. A fraction of the clones does not appear; measured against another copy, unresolved V genes explain less than half of the discrepancy, and the remainder lacks a known reason. This sample gives tens of thousands of clones in total; approximately 94% of them show up just once. The ten biggest clones cover approximately 0.25% of the sample. The sequencing sample was made of T cells isolated from PBMCs. These receptors all come from a human donor in good health.

Turning to this clone: This CDR3 is also generated by other DNA sequences in the sample. The chain couples TRBV6-5 to TRBJ2-7; D is uncertain. V dropped 0 bases and J dropped 3 bases, with 9 bases sitting between them. Germline CDR1 is MNHEY and CDR2 is SVGAGI. The CDR3 loop spans 14 amino acids. The CDR3 DNA reads as TGTGCCAGCAGTTACTCCAGATCCAGCTACGAGCAGTACTTC. Translated: CASSYSRSSYEQYF.

The CDR3 spells CASSSRPGTGVGNEQFF. The CDR3 nucleotides are TGTGCCAGCAGCTCGCGACCCGGGACAGGGGTGGGAAATGAGCAGTTCTTC. The chain recombines TRBV11-2 with TRBJ2-1; 10 positions agree with TRBD1. Germline CDR1 and CDR2: SGHAT and FQNNGV. CDR3 size: 17 residues. The ends lost 4 bases at V and 7 bases at J; junction bases unmatched: 13.

This chain connects TRBV7-9 to TRBJ1-1; D remains ambiguous. This CDR3 is 14 amino acids long. Germline V gene sequence: CDR1 SEHNR, CDR2 FQNEAQ (reference sequence). Trimming removed 5 bases from V and 1 base from J, with 11 bases in between. The CDR3 DNA follows: TGTGCCAGCAGCCCTTTGGGAGAGAACACTGAAGCTTTCTTT. It is translated as CASSPLGENTEAFF.

The CDR3 here is CASSFRNTEAFF. The CDR3 DNA reads TGTGCCAGCAGTTTTAGGAACACTGAAGCTTTCTTT. The chain uses TRBV28 and TRBJ1-1; D is ambiguous. Trimming cost V 3 bases and J 1 base, with 3 bases left between them. The CDR3 has 12 residues. CDR1 is MDHEN, CDR2 SYDVKM, per germline.

The rearrangement links TRBV4-1 to TRBJ2-4; D may be TRBD2 (6 bases). Trimming cost V 1 base and J 3 bases, with 16 bases left between them. CDR1 and CDR2 from the germline V gene are MGHRA and YSYEKL. The CDR3 loop spans 17 amino acids. The CDR3, as DNA: TGCGCCAGCAGCCAAGTTTATAGTTCCGGGAGCAAAAACATTCAGTACTTC. It specifies CASSQVYSSGSKNIQYF.

A few counts support this clone. This chain connects TRBV11-3 to TRBJ1-1; no reliable D call. Looked up from germline, CDR1 is SGHNT and CDR2 is YENEEA. CDR3 length equals 12 residues. Trimming removed 3 bases at V and 8 bases at J, with 10 bases between. The CDR3 nucleotides are TGTGCCAGCAGCTTTGCACAGTTGGAAGCTTTCTTT. This sequence encodes CASSFAQLEAFF.

This clone showed up just once. The chain recombines TRBV5-4 with TRBJ2-1, with 8 bases that match TRBD2. Trimming removed 1 base from V and 2 bases from J; junction bases left unmatched: 2. CDR1 is SGHNT, CDR2 YYREEE, per germline (reference sequence). The CDR3 sequence is 15 residues long. CDR3 nucleotide sequence: TGTGCCAGCAGCTTGACTAGCGGCCCCTACAATGAGCAGTTCTTC. This sequence encodes CASSLTSGPYNEQFF.

The V and J genes are TRBV7-9 and TRBJ2-2; the D is unclear. The V end lost 5 bases, the J end lost 3 bases, and 7 bases lay between the germline ends. The CDR3 consists of 13 residues. Germline V gene data show CDR1 as SEHNR and CDR2 as FQNEAQ (reference sequence). In DNA, the CDR3 is TGTGCCAGCAGCCTCTACTACACCGGGGAGCTGTTTTTT. Protein: CASSLYYTGELFF. Variable domain in full (rest from reference TRBV7-9 and TRBJ2-2): DTGVSQNPRHKITKRGQNVTFRCDPISEHNRLYWYRQTLGQGPEFLTYFQNEAQLEKSRLLSDRFSAERPKGSFSTLEIQRTEQGDSAMYLCASSLYYTGELFFGEGSRLTVL.

The chain has TRBV28 and TRBJ2-3; unclear D gene. This CDR3 comprises 12 residues. Per the germline V gene, CDR1 is MDHEN and CDR2 is SYDVKM. The V end was cut by 3 bases, the J end by 10 bases, with 11 bases between. The CDR3 region has the DNA TGTGCCAGCAGTTTGCGCAACGCGGCGCAGTATTTT. Its translation: CASSLRNAAQYF. Based on the CDR3 plus reference TRBV28 and TRBJ2-3, the full variable domain is DVKVTQSSRYLVKRTGEKVFLECVQDMDHENMFWYRQDPGLGLRLIYFSYDVKMKEKGDIPEGYSVSREKKERFSLILESASTNQTSMYLCASSLRNAAQYFGPGTRLTVL.

CDR3 region: CASTSGQPNTEAFF. CDR3 nucleotide sequence: TGCGCCAGCACATCAGGCCAACCGAACACTGAAGCTTTCTTT. The chain links TRBV5-1 to TRBJ1-1; no firm D call. The germline CDR1 and CDR2 sequences are SGHRS and YFSETQ. Deletions cut 6 bases from V and 1 base from J, with 13 bases between. The CDR3 covers 14 residues.

The V and J genes are TRBV6-5 and TRBJ1-3; 7 bases match TRBD1. Germline loops: CDR1 MNHEY, CDR2 SVGAGI. The V and J ends lost 6 bases and 2 bases, in that order; junction bases with no gene match: 7. The CDR3 is 15 residues long. This chain's CDR3 is CASSLQGTPGNTIYF. CDR3 bases: TGTGCCAGCAGCCTACAGGGGACTCCTGGAAACACCATATATTTT.

This chain links TRBV4-1 with TRBJ2-2; D perhaps matches TRBD2 (6 bases). V gave up 5 bases and J gave up 1 base, with 14 bases separating them. This CDR3 comprises 16 residues. CDR1 and CDR2 (germline): MGHRA, YSYEKL. CDR3 protein: CASSGGSIGNTGELFF. CDR3 DNA sequence: TGCGCCAGCAGCGGAGGGTCCATTGGGAACACCGGGGAGCTGTTTTTT.

The chain recombines TRBV19 with TRBJ2-1; D ambiguous. V dropped 5 bases and J dropped 0 bases, with 8 bases sitting between them. This CDR3 has 14 residues. The germline V gene has CDR1 LNHDA and CDR2 SQIVND (reference sequence). The CDR3 sequence is CASSPIYSYNEQFF. CDR3 nucleotides: TGTGCCAGTAGTCCGATCTACTCCTACAATGAGCAGTTCTTC.

This clone was observed a handful of times. This sequence joins TRBV5-1 and TRBJ2-2; 9 bases line up with TRBD2. CDR1 is SGHRS and CDR2 is YFSETQ in the germline V gene. Trimming at V came to 4 bases and at J to 10 bases, leaving 11 bases not matched to a gene. CDR3 length: 15 residues. The CDR3 DNA is TGCGCCAGCAGCCCTCCGGCGGGAGGGCCTGAGGAGCTGTTTTTT. Protein product: CASSPPAGGPEELFF.

This chain joins TRBV4-1 and TRBJ1-3, with D possibly being TRBD1 (5 bases). The CDR3 extends over 15 amino acids. The germline CDR1 and CDR2 sequences are MGHRA and YSYEKL. V was clipped by 0 bases and J by 3 bases, with 9 bases between them. The CDR3 spells CASSQEPGYGNTIYF. In DNA form, the CDR3 reads TGCGCCAGCAGCCAAGAGCCAGGGTATGGAAACACCATATATTTT.

V and J are TRBV7-9 and TRBJ2-2; 10 bases map to TRBD1. V was clipped by 4 bases and J by 7 bases; unmatched bases: 9. This CDR3 contains 16 residues. Germline-derived CDR1 and CDR2 are SEHNR and FQNEAQ (reference sequence). CDR3 nucleotides: TGTGCCAGCAGCTCCTCGGGACAGGGGCGTTTCGGGGAGCTGTTTTTT. This sequence encodes CASSSSGQGRFGELFF.

The rearrangement uses TRBV7-9 and TRBJ2-3, with TRBD2 as a possible D gene (6 bases). V shed 3 bases and J shed 0 bases, with 10 bases lying between them. CDR3 length: 15 amino acids. Germline CDR1 SEHNR, CDR2 FQNEAQ (reference sequence). The CDR3 bases are TGTGCCAGCAGCTTTGTGCTAGCGAGCACAGATACGCAGTATTTT. Encoded protein: CASSFVLASTDTQYF. The whole variable domain, filled in from reference TRBV7-9 and TRBJ2-3, reads DTGVSQNPRHKITKRGQNVTFRCDPISEHNRLYWYRQTLGQGPEFLTYFQNEAQLEKSRLLSDRFSAERPKGSFSTLEIQRTEQGDSAMYLCASSFVLASTDTQYFGPGTRLTVL.

This CDR3 is CASSLAGTGELFF. In nucleotides, the CDR3 is TGTGCCAGCAGTTTGGCAGGGACCGGGGAGCTGTTTTTT. The chain couples TRBV28 to TRBJ2-2; maybe TRBD1 (5 bases). In germline, CDR1 is MDHEN, CDR2 SYDVKM. Trimming left V 3 bases short and J 5 bases short, with 7 bases between. The CDR3 has 13 amino acids.

This sequence joins TRBV7-6 and TRBJ2-7, with 11 nucleotides matching TRBD1. The germline gives CDR1 SGHVS, CDR2 FNYEAQ. Losses at the gene ends were 5 bases for V and 3 bases for J; bases not matched to a gene: 3. CDR3 length equals 14 residues. Here the CDR3 reads CASSPGTGGYEQYF. As DNA, the CDR3 is TGTGCCAGCAGCCCGGGGACAGGGGGCTACGAGCAGTACTTC.

The chain joins TRBV6-5 to TRBJ2-1; D perhaps matches TRBD2 (6 bases). Trimming left V 7 bases short and J 8 bases short, with 18 bases between. Germline V lookup: CDR1 MNHEY, CDR2 SVGAGI. This CDR3 region has 14 residues. CDR3 DNA: TGTGCCAGCAATCGACTAGGAGGGAACGATGAGCAGTTCTTC. Protein product: CASNRLGGNDEQFF.

This chain uses TRBV14 with TRBJ2-4; D not certain. Trimming cost V 0 bases and J 0 bases, with 12 bases left between them. CDR1 and CDR2 from the germline V gene are SGHDN and FVKESK. This CDR3 is 17 amino acids long. CDR3 DNA sequence: TGTGCCAGCAGCCAAGATCGTGCGGAAATAGCCAAAAACATTCAGTACTTC. It yields the protein CASSQDRAEIAKNIQYF.